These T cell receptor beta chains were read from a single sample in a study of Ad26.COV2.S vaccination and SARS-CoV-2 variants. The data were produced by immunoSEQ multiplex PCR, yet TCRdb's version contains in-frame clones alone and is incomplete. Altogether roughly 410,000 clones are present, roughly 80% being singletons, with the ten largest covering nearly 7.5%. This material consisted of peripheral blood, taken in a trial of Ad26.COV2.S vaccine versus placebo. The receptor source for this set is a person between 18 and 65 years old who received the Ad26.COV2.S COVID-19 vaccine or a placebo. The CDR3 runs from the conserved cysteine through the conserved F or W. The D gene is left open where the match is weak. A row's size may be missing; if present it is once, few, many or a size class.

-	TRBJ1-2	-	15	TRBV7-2	TGTGCCAGCAGCTTAATTTCTTCTACGGGGGATGGCTACACCTTC	CASSLISSTGDGYTF
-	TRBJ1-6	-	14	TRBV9	TGTGCCAGCAGCGTAGACAGTCTTAATTCACCCCTCCACTTT	CASSVDSLNSPLHF
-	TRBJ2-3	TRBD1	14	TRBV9	TGTGCCAGCAGCCGACAGGGTACGTCAGATACGCAGTATTTT	CASSRQGTSDTQYF
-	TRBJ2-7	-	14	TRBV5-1	TGCGCCAGCAGCTTGGGTAGATCGAGGGACGAGCAGTACTTC	CASSLGRSRDEQYF
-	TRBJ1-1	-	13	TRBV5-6	TGTGCCAGCAGCTGGACAGCGAACACTGAAGCTTTCTTT	CASSWTANTEAFF
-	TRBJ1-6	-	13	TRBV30	TGTGCCTGGACCGAGGACAATGGGTCACCCCTCCACTTT	CAWTEDNGSPLHF
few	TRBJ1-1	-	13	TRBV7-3	TGTGCCAGCAGCTTTTTCACGGACACTGAAGCTTTCTTT	CASSFFTDTEAFF
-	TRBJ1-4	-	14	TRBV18	TGTGCCAGCTCACCACCGTCTACTAATGAAAAACTGTTTTTT	CASSPPSTNEKLFF
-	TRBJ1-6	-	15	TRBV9	TGTGCCAGCAGCCCAGAGGGACATTCTAATTCACCCCTCCACTTT	CASSPEGHSNSPLHF
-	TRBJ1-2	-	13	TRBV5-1	TGCGCCAGCAGCTTGGAGGGGGGCTATGGCTACACCTTC	CASSLEGGYGYTF
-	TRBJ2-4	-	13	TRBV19	TGTGCCAGTAGTTTGGCCGGGACCTACATTCAGTACTTC	CASSLAGTYIQYF
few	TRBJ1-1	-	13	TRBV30	TGTGCCTGGATACGCACCCTGACCACTGAAGCTTTCTTT	CAWIRTLTTEAFF
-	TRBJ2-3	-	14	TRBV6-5	TGTGCCAGCACGCGCGGTCCGAGCACAGATACGCAGTATTTT	CASTRGPSTDTQYF
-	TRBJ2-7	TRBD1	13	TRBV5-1	TGCGCCAGCAGGGGACAGGGAGAATACGAGCAGTACTTC	CASRGQGEYEQYF
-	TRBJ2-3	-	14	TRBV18	TGTGCCAGCTCACGAAGCCCCCGCACAGATACGCAGTATTTT	CASSRSPRTDTQYF
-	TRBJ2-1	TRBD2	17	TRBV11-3	TGTGCCAGCAGCTTAGGTCGACTAGCGGGAGTCTACAATGAGCAGTTCTTC	CASSLGRLAGVYNEQFF
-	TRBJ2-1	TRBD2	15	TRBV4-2	TGTGCCAGCAGCCGGGAGCTAGCGGCCTACAATGAGCAGTTCTTC	CASSRELAAYNEQFF
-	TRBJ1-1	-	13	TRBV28	TGTGCCAGCCGGGCCTCCTTGAACACTGAAGCTTTCTTT	CASRASLNTEAFF
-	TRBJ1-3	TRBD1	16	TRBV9	TGTGCCAGCAGCACGGATACAGGGGGAGGAGGAAACACCATATATTTT	CASSTDTGGGGNTIYF
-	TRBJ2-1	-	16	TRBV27	TGTGCCAGCAGTCTAACCAGGGGAAGAGGACGGGATGAGCAGTTCTTC	CASSLTRGRGRDEQFF
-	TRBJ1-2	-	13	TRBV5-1	TGCGCCAGCAAGGTGGGGCGCGACTATGGCTACACCTTC	CASKVGRDYGYTF
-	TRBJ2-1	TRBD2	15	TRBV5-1	TGCGCCAGCAGCTTTGGTCTAGCGGTCTACAATGAGCAGTTCTTC	CASSFGLAVYNEQFF
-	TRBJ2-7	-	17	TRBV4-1	TGCGCCAGCAGCCAGGGGATGGCCGTTCGGCAGTCCTACGAGCAGTACTTC	CASSQGMAVRQSYEQYF
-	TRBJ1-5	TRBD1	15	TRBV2	TGTGCCAGCAGTGAAGGTCAGGGGGATTCTCAGCCCCAGCATTTT	CASSEGQGDSQPQHF
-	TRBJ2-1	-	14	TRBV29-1	TGCAGCGTTGAAGAAAACTATGACGACAATGAGCAGTTCTTC	CSVEENYDDNEQFF
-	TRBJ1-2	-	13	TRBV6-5	TGTGCCAGCACCTCCTCAGGGTCCGGAGGCTACACCTTC	CASTSSGSGGYTF
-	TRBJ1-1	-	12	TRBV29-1	TGCAGCGTTGCCGGGACGAACACTGAAGCTTTCTTT	CSVAGTNTEAFF
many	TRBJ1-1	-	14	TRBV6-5	TGTGCCAGCAGCCGACAAAGGATGGGCACTGAAGCTTTCTTT	CASSRQRMGTEAFF
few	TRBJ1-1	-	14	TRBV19	TGTGCCAGTAGTGCCCAACAGGGTCGAACTGAAGCTTTCTTT	CASSAQQGRTEAFF
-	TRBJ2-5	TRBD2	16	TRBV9	TGTGCCAGCAGCGTAGGCGGGAGGGCTGAAGGAGAGACCCAGTACTTC	CASSVGGRAEGETQYF
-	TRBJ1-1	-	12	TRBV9	TGTGCCAGCAGCCCCCGGGGAGGGGATGCTTTCTTT	CASSPRGGDAFF
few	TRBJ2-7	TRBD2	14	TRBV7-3	TGTGCCAGCAGCTTAAGTATTAGCGGGGCCGAGCAGTACTTC	CASSLSISGAEQYF
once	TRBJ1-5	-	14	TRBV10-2	TGCGCCAGCAGTGAGATCGAGGGACGGGAGCCCCAGCATTTT	CASSEIEGREPQHF
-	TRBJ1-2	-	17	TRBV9	TGTGCCAGCAGCGCCAGAGGGCACCGAAGGAGTATGGAGGCCTACACCTTC	CASSARGHRRSMEAYTF
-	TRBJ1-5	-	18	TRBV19	TGTGCCAGTAGCCGCCCCGACGTTAACTTTTATAGCAATCAGCCCCAGCATTTT	CASSRPDVNFYSNQPQHF
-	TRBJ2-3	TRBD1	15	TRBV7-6	TGTGCCAGCAGGCGACAGGGGTGGGGCACAGATACGCAGTATTTT	CASRRQGWGTDTQYF
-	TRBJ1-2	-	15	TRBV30	TGTGCCTGGAGTGCTCAGTATACCCGGGGCTATGGCTACACCTTC	CAWSAQYTRGYGYTF
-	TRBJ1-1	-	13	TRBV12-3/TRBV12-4	TGTGCCAGCAGTTGGGACTCCGGGACTGAAGCTTTCTTT	CASSWDSGTEAFF
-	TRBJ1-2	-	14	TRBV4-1	TGCGCCAGCAGCCTTGGGACGGGGAACTATGGCTACACCTTC	CASSLGTGNYGYTF
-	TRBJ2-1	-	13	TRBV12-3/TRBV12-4	TGTGCCAGCAGTTTAGCGGGGGCCAATGAGCAGTTCTTC	CASSLAGANEQFF
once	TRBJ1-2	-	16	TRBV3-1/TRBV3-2	TGTGCCAGCAGCCAAAGGTACAGGGCCCGTGGCTATGGCTACACCTTC	CASSQRYRARGYGYTF
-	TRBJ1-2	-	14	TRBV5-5	TGTGCCAGCAGCTTCGGCGGCATCAACTATGGCTACACCTTC	CASSFGGINYGYTF
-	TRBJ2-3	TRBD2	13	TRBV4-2	TGTGCCGGGGGGGGGACCGCCACAGATACGCAGTATTTT	CAGGGTATDTQYF
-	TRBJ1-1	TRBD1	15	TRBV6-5	TGTGCCAGCAGTCGGGACAGACCTTTGAACACTGAAGCTTTCTTT	CASSRDRPLNTEAFF
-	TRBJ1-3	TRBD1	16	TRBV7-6	TGTGCCAGCAGCTTAGGGACAGGGCTAACTGGAAACACCATATATTTT	CASSLGTGLTGNTIYF
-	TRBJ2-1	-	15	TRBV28	TGTGCCAGCAGCTCTCCCCTTCTCATATACAATGAGCAGTTCTTC	CASSSPLLIYNEQFF
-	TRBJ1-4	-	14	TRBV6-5	TGTGCCAGCACCGAGGGGGGCCGGGGTGAAAAACTGTTTTTT	CASTEGGRGEKLFF
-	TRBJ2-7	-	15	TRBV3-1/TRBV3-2	TGTGCCAGCAGCCCTCGGATGGGAGTTGGCTACGAGCAGTACTTC	CASSPRMGVGYEQYF
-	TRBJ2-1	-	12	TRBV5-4	TGTGCCAGCAGCTTGGCTGGGGATGAGCAGTTCTTC	CASSLAGDEQFF
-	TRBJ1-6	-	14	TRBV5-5	TGTGCCAGCAGCCTCAGGGACTTTTATTCACCCCTCCACTTT	CASSLRDFYSPLHF
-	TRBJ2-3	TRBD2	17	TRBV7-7	TGTGCCAGCAGCCCACACCTAGCGGGGGGGCATACAGATACGCAGTATTTT	CASSPHLAGGHTDTQYF
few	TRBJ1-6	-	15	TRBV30	TGTGCCTGGACCCCGGGTCCAAGTCATAATTCACCCCTCCACTTT	CAWTPGPSHNSPLHF